A selection of T cell receptor beta chains follows, all from one sample in a study of T cell repertoires in cytomegalovirus infection. These receptors' antigens are unknown. MiXCR was run by TCRdb on the reads, yielding one entry per CDR3 protein. The data show about 220,000 distinct CDR3 sequences, about 39% seen once. The sample was CD8+ T cells from cultured PBMCs, taken from culture after CMV antigen stimulation. The receptors were sampled from a human donor in good health (CMV status not recorded). Some clones in this sample may be carry-over from other donors' samples. Both conserved end residues are part of each CDR3. The order of the fields is CDR3 length, J gene, clone size, V gene, D gene, CDR3 DNA, CDR3 protein. D genes are given only for firm matches. Clone size is given for some rows only: seen once, a few or many times, or a class if the clone is expanded.

>16|TRBJ1-1|NA|TRBV20-1|NA
TGCAGTGCCACAGATGTACGCCAGGGGTTTGGCACTGAAGCTTTCTTT
CSATDVRQGFGTEAFF
>15|TRBJ1-3|NA|TRBV20-1|NA
TGCAGTGCTAGAGCCACAGTTCTGTCTGGAAACACCATATATTTT
CSARATVLSGNTIYF
>14|TRBJ1-5|few|TRBV27|NA
TGTGCCAGTAGTTTCAGGGGTAGCAATCAGCCCCAGCATTTT
CASSFRGSNQPQHF
>15|TRBJ2-5|few|TRBV7-8|TRBD2
TGTGCCAGCAGTACTAGCGGGAGGGCCATTGAGACCCAGTACTTC
CASSTSGRAIETQYF
>12|TRBJ2-3|NA|TRBV2|NA
TGTGCCAGCAGGGACCACACAGATACGCAGTATTTT
CASRDHTDTQYF
>15|TRBJ2-7|few|TRBV12-3/TRBV12-4|TRBD1
TGTGCCAGCAGTACCTCCGGGACAGGGGGCCGCGAGCAGTACTTC
CASSTSGTGGREQYF
>14|TRBJ2-2|few|TRBV7-2|NA
TGTGCCAGCAGCTTAATGGGGGGCAACGGGGAGCTGTTTTTT
CASSLMGGNGELFF
>17|TRBJ1-2|few|TRBV12-3/TRBV12-4|TRBD1
TGTGCCAGCAGTTCCCGGACAGGGGTCGTCTCTGCCTATGGCTACACCTTC
CASSSRTGVVSAYGYTF
>15|TRBJ2-2|NA|TRBV6-6|NA
TGTGCCAGCAGTTACGACTCTCCTTTAACCGGGGAGCTGTTTTTT
CASSYDSPLTGELFF
>18|TRBJ1-1|NA|TRBV3-1|NA
TGTGCCAGCAGCCAAGATACCCCTTGGACGGAGGAGGCTACTGAAGCTTTCTTT
CASSQDTPWTEEATEAFF
>16|TRBJ2-1|once|TRBV6-6|TRBD2
TGTGCCAGCAGTTACTTCAAGCGGGAGGATTACAATGAGCAGTTCTTC
CASSYFKREDYNEQFF
>12|TRBJ2-2|NA|TRBV2|NA
TGTGCCTCCCTCGGGGACACCGGGGAGCTGTTTTTT
CASLGDTGELFF
>16|TRBJ2-1|few|TRBV27|TRBD2
TGTGCCAGCACCCTAGTTAGCGGGAGGGCCTATAATGAGCAGTTCTTC
CASTLVSGRAYNEQFF
>15|TRBJ1-2|few|TRBV7-2|NA
TGTGCCAGCAGCTCGAAAGGGGGGGGTTTTTATGGCTACACCTTC
CASSSKGGGFYGYTF
>18|TRBJ2-6|NA|TRBV12-3/TRBV12-4|TRBD2
TGTGCCAGCAGTGGCGACGGGGAGGGCATCTCTGGGGCCAACGTCCTGACTTTC
CASSGDGEGISGANVLTF
>14|TRBJ2-1|few|TRBV4-1|TRBD1
TGCGCCAGCGGGACAGAACACTCCTACAATGAGCAGTTCTTC
CASGTEHSYNEQFF
>13|TRBJ1-5|few|TRBV27|NA
TGTGCCAGCAGTCCTAGAACAGATCAGCCCCAGCATTTT
CASSPRTDQPQHF
>16|TRBJ1-1|NA|TRBV7-6|NA
TGTGCCAGCAGCTTAAGAGCAGGGCAAGAACAGACTGAAGCTTTCTTT
CASSLRAGQEQTEAFF
>15|TRBJ2-7|once|TRBV28|NA
TGTGCCAGCAGTTCCTCCTCAGACTACCTCTACGAGCAGTACTTC
CASSSSSDYLYEQYF
>12|TRBJ2-7|NA|TRBV20-1|NA
TGCAGTGCTAACAGCATATCCTACGAGCAGTACTTC
CSANSISYEQYF
>13|TRBJ2-7|NA|TRBV6-5|NA
TGTGCCAGCAGTTATTCGGACCTCTACGAGCAGTACTTC
CASSYSDLYEQYF
>14|TRBJ2-2|NA|TRBV10-3|NA
TGTGCCATCAGAAGGACACTGAACACCGGGGAGCTGTTTTTT
CAIRRTLNTGELFF
>16|TRBJ1-1|NA|TRBV11-2|NA
TGTGCCAGCAGCTTAGGAGGAGAGGGGACGAACACTGAAGCTTTCTTT
CASSLGGEGTNTEAFF
>16|TRBJ2-7|few|TRBV6-1|NA
TGTGCCAGCAGTGAAGCATCCCAGTGGGGCTCCTACGAGCAGTACTTC
CASSEASQWGSYEQYF
>15|TRBJ2-1|few|TRBV7-8|TRBD1
TGTGCCAGCAGCTCCGAACAGGGGTCTCGCAATGAGCAGTTCTTC
CASSSEQGSRNEQFF
>15|TRBJ2-7|few|TRBV10-3|TRBD1
TGTGCCATCAACTCTCCGGGACAGGGGCGGAACGAGCAGTACTTC
CAINSPGQGRNEQYF
>15|TRBJ2-5|few|TRBV7-9|NA
TGTGCCAGCAGCTCCAGGGGCGATCTGAGAGAGACCCAGTACTTC
CASSSRGDLRETQYF
>15|TRBJ2-5|few|TRBV7-9|TRBD2
TGTGCCAGCAGCTCTACCAGCGGGGGGGCAGGGACCCAGTACTTC
CASSSTSGGAGTQYF
>14|TRBJ2-3|few|TRBV28|TRBD1
TGTGCCAGCAACCAATCTTACAGGGGACATACGCAGTATTTT
CASNQSYRGHTQYF
>13|TRBJ2-7|NA|TRBV19|NA
TGTGCCAGTACCGGGGCTTCCTCGTACGAGCAGTACTTC
CASTGASSYEQYF
>13|TRBJ2-3|NA|TRBV6-6|NA
TGTGCCAGCAGGGCCCGGGGCACAGATACGCAGTATTTT
CASRARGTDTQYF
>14|TRBJ2-1|NA|TRBV19|NA
TGTGCCAGTAGTATGGTTATTATCCCCCCTGAGCAGTTCTTC
CASSMVIIPPEQFF
>16|TRBJ1-5|many|TRBV7-2|NA
TGTGCCAGCAGCTTAGAATCAGGAGACATCAATCAGCCCCAGCATTTT
CASSLESGDINQPQHF
>15|TRBJ1-5|NA|TRBV5-5|NA
TGTGCCAGCAGCTCACAACCCGGGGGAAATCAGCCCCAGCATTTT
CASSSQPGGNQPQHF
>15|TRBJ2-7|NA|TRBV24-1|TRBD1
TGTGCCACCACCTTGGGACAGGCAGCAACCTACGAGCAGTACTTC
CATTLGQAATYEQYF
>17|TRBJ2-5|few|TRBV6-1|TRBD2
TGTGCCAGCAGTTCCCGCCGGAGTAGCGGGGTGCAAGAGACCCAGTACTTC
CASSSRRSSGVQETQYF
>12|TRBJ2-3|few|TRBV7-9|NA
TGTGCCAGCAGCAATCGCCAGGATACGCAGTATTTT
CASSNRQDTQYF
>17|TRBJ2-3|many|TRBV7-8|TRBD2
TGTGCCAGCAGCTTGAACCTACTAGCGGGGGGGCTAGATACGCAGTATTTT
CASSLNLLAGGLDTQYF
>18|TRBJ2-1|NA|TRBV30|TRBD2
TGTGCCTGGGGGCCGGGTTTGGGGGAGGGCCTAAGGTACAATGAGCAGTTCTTC
CAWGPGLGEGLRYNEQFF
>16|TRBJ2-5|NA|TRBV2|TRBD2
TGTGCCAGCCCGGGACTAGCGGGAGTGAGCCAAGAGACCCAGTACTTC
CASPGLAGVSQETQYF
>14|TRBJ2-3|NA|TRBV10-1|TRBD1
TGCGCCAGCAGTGAGTCCAGGGGGCCAGATACGCAGTATTTT
CASSESRGPDTQYF
>16|TRBJ1-1|NA|TRBV11-1|NA
TGTGCCAGCAGCCCTCCCCAGGGGATACTGAACACTGAAGCTTTCTTT
CASSPPQGILNTEAFF
>14|TRBJ1-2|NA|TRBV27|TRBD1
TGTGCCAGCAGCCAGGACAGGGAGGACTATGGCTACACCTTC
CASSQDREDYGYTF
>14|TRBJ1-5|many|TRBV6-6|TRBD1
TGTGCCAGCAGCCACGGACAGGGGGATCAGCCCCAGCATTTT
CASSHGQGDQPQHF
>14|TRBJ1-6|NA|TRBV7-9|NA
TGTGCCAGCAGCCCGGCCCAGAGGAATTCACCCCTCCACTTT
CASSPAQRNSPLHF
>12|TRBJ2-7|few|TRBV25-1|TRBD1
TGTGCCAGCAGTGAGCAGGGGGACGAGCAGTACTTC
CASSEQGDEQYF
>16|TRBJ2-1|few|TRBV10-3|NA
TGTGCCATCAGCCCCTGGGGCGGTAGCTCCTACAATGAGCAGTTCTTC
CAISPWGGSSYNEQFF
>14|TRBJ1-2|few|TRBV28|TRBD1
TGTGCCAGCAGTTTATCAGGGGGCGGCTATGGCTACACCTTC
CASSLSGGGYGYTF
>14|TRBJ1-5|NA|TRBV27|TRBD1
TGTGCCAGCAGGCCTGGGACAGGGGGCCAGCCCCAGCATTTT
CASRPGTGGQPQHF
>15|TRBJ2-7|NA|TRBV6-5|TRBD1
TGTGCCAGCAGCGATATCGCGGGCAGGGGGTACGAGCAGTACTTC
CASSDIAGRGYEQYF
>12|TRBJ1-1|few|TRBV7-9|NA
TGTGCCAGCAGCGATGACAGTTCCGAGGCTTTCTTT
CASSDDSSEAFF
>16|TRBJ2-3|few|TRBV5-4|TRBD2
TGTGCCAGCAGCTTGGTTAGCGGGGGGCCTACAGATACGCAGTATTTT
CASSLVSGGPTDTQYF
>15|TRBJ1-5|NA|TRBV18|NA
TGTGCCAGCTCACCCATGACAGCCAGCAATCAGCCCCAGCATTTT
CASSPMTASNQPQHF
>18|TRBJ2-7|once|TRBV4-1|TRBD2
TGCGCCAGCAGCCAAGACGGACTAGCGGGAGGGCCAGGCGACGAGCAGTACTTC
CASSQDGLAGGPGDEQYF
>15|TRBJ1-5|few|TRBV3-1|NA
TGTGCCAGCAGCCAAGGACAGTTTAGCAATCAGCCCCAGCATTTT
CASSQGQFSNQPQHF
>14|TRBJ2-5|NA|TRBV4-1|NA
TGCGCCAGCAGCCAAGATATGTTCCAAGAGACCCAGTACTTC
CASSQDMFQETQYF
>17|TRBJ2-7|NA|TRBV12-3/TRBV12-4|NA
TGTGCCAGCAGTTTTAGCCCCCCAGGGGAGTCGCGTAACGAGCAGTACTTC
CASSFSPPGESRNEQYF